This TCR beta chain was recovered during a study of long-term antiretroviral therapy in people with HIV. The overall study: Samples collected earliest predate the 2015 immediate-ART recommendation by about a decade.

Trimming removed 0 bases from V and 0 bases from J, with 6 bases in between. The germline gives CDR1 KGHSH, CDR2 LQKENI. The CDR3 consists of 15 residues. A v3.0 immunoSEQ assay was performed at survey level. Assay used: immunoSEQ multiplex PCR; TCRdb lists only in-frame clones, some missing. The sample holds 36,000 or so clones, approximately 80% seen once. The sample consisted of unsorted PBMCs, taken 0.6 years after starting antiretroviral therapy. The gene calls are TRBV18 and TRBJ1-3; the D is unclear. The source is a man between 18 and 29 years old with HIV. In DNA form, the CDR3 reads TGTGCCAGCTCACCACCGGCAGTCTCTGGAAACACCATATATTTT. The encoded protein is CASSPPAVSGNTIYF.